The 19 T cell receptor beta chains presented below share a single source sample, sequenced in a study of T-cell memory formation after mild COVID-19. TCRdb passed the 5' RACE reads through MiXCR, listing each CDR3 protein once. The sample comprises roughly 130,000 distinct CDR3 sequences, approximately 17% of which are singletons, and about 5% rests with the top ten. Material: PBMCs or a T cell subset sorted from them (not recorded which). The receptors were sampled from a man in his late teens or twenties who had mild COVID-19 (a few samples of this study predate the infection). Cell type and time point are not known.

The chain recombines TRBV20-1 with TRBJ2-3; D might be TRBD1 (5 bases). Per the germline V gene, CDR1 is DFQATT and CDR2 is SNEGSKA (reference sequence). Between the trimmed V and J ends, which lost 5 bases and 5 bases, there was a span of 14 bases. The CDR3 covers 13 residues. As DNA, the CDR3 is TGCAGTGCTCAACCTCAGGGCCTAGATACGCAGTATTTT. Its translation: CSAQPQGLDTQYF.

The CDR3 here is CASSSDMGLSTGELFF. The CDR3 DNA reads TGTGCCAGCAGCTCGGACATGGGCCTCTCAACCGGGGAGCTGTTTTTT. This chain connects TRBV11-1 to TRBJ2-2, with TRBD1 as a possible D gene (5 bases). Germline V gene lookup returns CDR1 SGHAT and CDR2 FQDESV (reference sequence). The length of the CDR3 is 16 residues. V was trimmed by 4 bases and J by 5 bases, leaving 17 bases between them.

A few counts support this clonotype. This chain joins TRBV6-6 and TRBJ2-1, with TRBD2 as a possible D gene (7 bases). V was trimmed by 10 bases and J by 8 bases, leaving 21 bases between them. This CDR3 has 14 residues. CDR1 and CDR2 (germline): MNHNY, SVGAGI (reference sequence). CDR3: CATRSGGGPDEQFF. The DNA for the CDR3 is TGTGCCACCCGCTCGGGCGGGGGCCCGGATGAGCAGTTCTTC.

This clonotype has just a few counts. V usage is TRBV12-3 or TRBV12-4 and J usage is TRBJ2-1; TRBD2 matches 10 bases. The CDR3 consists of 16 residues. V lost 5 bases to trimming and J lost 5 bases; unmatched junction nucleotides: 9. The CDR3 sequence: CASSPGGTSAHNEQFF. CDR3 nucleotides: TGTGCCAGCAGTCCAGGCGGGACTAGCGCTCACAATGAGCAGTTCTTC.

The chain uses TRBV11-3 and TRBJ2-7; 9 nucleotides agree with TRBD1. Germline V lookup: CDR1 SGHNT, CDR2 YENEEA. The CDR3 sequence is 14 residues long. Germline trimming cut 1 base from V and 5 bases from J; bases unmatched to any gene: 3. Here the CDR3 DNA reads TGTGCCAGCAGCTTAGGGGACAGGGCCAACGAGCAGTACTTC. Translated: CASSLGDRANEQYF.

J is TRBJ2-7 and V is TRBV18, with D possibly matching TRBD2 (5 bases). The CDR3 extends over 12 amino acids. V lost 10 bases and J lost 0, with 10 bases in between. CDR1 is KGHSH, CDR2 LQKENI, per germline. The CDR3 is CATSRDSYEQYF. In DNA, the CDR3 is TGTGCCACCTCCCGGGACTCCTACGAGCAGTACTTC.

The rearrangement joins TRBV20-1 to TRBJ2-7, with unresolved D. This CDR3 spans 14 amino acids. Germline V lookup: CDR1 DFQATT, CDR2 SNEGSKA (reference sequence). The germline V and J ends were trimmed by 5 bases and 3 bases, with 17 bases remaining between them. The CDR3 here is CSAHRTDLHYEQYF. The CDR3 nucleotides read TGCAGTGCTCACCGTACAGACCTACACTACGAGCAGTACTTC.

In its sample, this clonotype was seen many times. The rearrangement joins TRBV20-1 to TRBJ1-1; a possible D gene is TRBD1 (6 bases). From germline, CDR1 is DFQATT and CDR2 SNEGSKA (reference sequence). Trimming left V 3 bases short and J 0 bases short, with 8 bases between. The CDR3 is made up of 13 amino acids. The CDR3 DNA follows: TGCAGTGCTAGGGGGGACATGAACACTGAAGCTTTCTTT. Translating gives CSARGDMNTEAFF.

The gene calls are TRBV27 and TRBJ1-5; perhaps TRBD1 as D (6 bases). The V end lost 2 bases, the J end lost 7 bases, and 9 bases lay between the germline ends. This CDR3 has 13 amino acids. Germline CDR1 and CDR2: MNHEY and SMNVEV (reference sequence). The CDR3 loop is CASSLAGGQPQHF. The CDR3 bases are TGTGCCAGCAGTTTAGCGGGGGGCCAGCCCCAGCATTTT.

This clonotype has only a few counts. The gene calls are TRBV15 and TRBJ2-3; 7 positions agree with TRBD2. Germline V gene sequence: CDR1 LNHNV, CDR2 YYDKDF (reference sequence). The junction had 1 base not matched to a gene; V was cut back by 1 base and J by 3 bases. The CDR3 extends over 14 amino acids. The CDR3 sequence is CATSRVGGTDTQYF. DNA for the CDR3: TGTGCCACCAGCAGAGTGGGGGGGACAGATACGCAGTATTTT.

The chain uses TRBV6-6 and TRBJ2-5; D might be TRBD2 (6 bases). Germline CDR1 MNHNY, CDR2 SVGAGI (reference sequence). V was trimmed by 10 bases and J by 4 bases, leaving 19 bases between them. The CDR3 runs 14 residues. DNA for the CDR3: TGTGCCACCGTCGACCGGCGGGGACGAGAGACCCAGTACTTC. Amino acid sequence: CATVDRRGRETQYF.

In its sample, this clonotype was seen a few times. The chain combines TRBV4-1 with TRBJ1-1, with D uncertain. Germline V gene data show CDR1 as MGHRA and CDR2 as YSYEKL. This CDR3 spans 15 amino acids. Trimming shortened V by 3 bases and J by 4 bases, and 15 bases separated the two germline ends. CDR3 coding DNA: TGCGCCAGCAGCCAGCGGGATTGGGGAAGCACTGAAGCTTTCTTT. Its translation is CASSQRDWGSTEAFF.

This clonotype was seen a handful of times. The chain carries TRBV12-3 or TRBV12-4 and TRBJ2-1, with D possibly being TRBD1 or TRBD2 (6 bases each). V lost 6 bases, J lost 5 bases, and 14 bases lay in between. This CDR3 comprises 14 residues. Here the CDR3 reads CASRSTGANNEQFF. As DNA, the CDR3 is TGTGCCAGCAGATCTACGGGGGCCAACAATGAGCAGTTCTTC.

This rearrangement joins TRBV7-2 to TRBJ2-1; the match to TRBD1 covers 8 bases. Per germline, CDR1 SGHTA and CDR2 FQGNSA. V lost 1 base and J lost 5; bases outside the gene matches: 4. The CDR3 runs 15 residues. Here the CDR3 reads CASSLVGTGNNEQFF. The CDR3 DNA follows: TGTGCCAGCAGCTTAGTAGGGACAGGTAACAATGAGCAGTTCTTC.

The V and J genes are TRBV6-2 or TRBV6-3 and TRBJ2-5; unclear D gene. The germline CDR1 and CDR2 sequences are MNHEY and SVGEGT. Trimming left V 2 bases short and J 7 bases short, with 14 bases between. The CDR3 consists of 14 residues. The CDR3 bases are TGTGCCAGCAGTTACGTTGACCTATCGGGGACCCAGTACTTC. Protein: CASSYVDLSGTQYF.

This clonotype was recorded a few times. This rearrangement joins TRBV5-6 to TRBJ1-2; 8 nucleotides align to TRBD1. V shed 5 bases and J 7 bases; nucleotides not matched to a gene: 4. This CDR3 is built from 12 residues. Germline V gene sequence: CDR1 SGHDT, CDR2 YYEEEE. CDR3 loop: CASRFGTGGYTF. CDR3 bases: TGTGCCAGCAGATTCGGGACAGGTGGCTACACCTTC. Based on the CDR3 plus reference TRBV5-6 and TRBJ1-2, the full variable domain is DAGVTQSPTHLIKTRGQQVTLRCSPKSGHDTVSWYQQALGQGPQFIFQYYEEEERQRGNFPDRFSGHQFPNYSSELNVNALLLGDSALYLCASRFGTGGYTFGSGTRLTVV.

This clonotype appeared a few times. CDR3 nucleotides: TGTGCCAGCACACAAGGCTCGTCTGGAAACACCATATATTTT. Translating gives CASTQGSSGNTIYF. J is TRBJ1-3 and V is TRBV2; no definite D call. This CDR3 spans 14 amino acids. Looked up from germline, CDR1 is SNHLY and CDR2 is FYNNEI. V was clipped by 7 bases and J by 1 base, with 11 bases between them. The full variable domain, with the rest looked up from reference TRBV2 and TRBJ1-3, is EPEVTQTPSHQVTQMGQEVILRCVPISNHLYFYWYRQILGQKVEFLVSFYNNEISEKSEIFDDQFSVERPDGSNFTLKIRSTKLEDSAMYFCASTQGSSGNTIYFGEGSWLTVV.

The V call is TRBV7-6, the J call TRBJ2-2, with D unresolved. The CDR3 consists of 18 residues. Per the germline V gene, CDR1 is SGHVS and CDR2 is FNYEAQ. Trimming left V 2 bases short and J 4 bases short, with 20 bases between. The DNA for the CDR3 is TGTGCCAGCAGCTTATTCTCGGCCCCGAAGTTGGGCACCGGGGAGCTGTTTTTT. Translated: CASSLFSAPKLGTGELFF.

This clonotype was recorded a few times. CDR3 amino acids: CAISEFQGYEQYF. The CDR3 nucleotides read TGTGCCATCAGTGAGTTCCAGGGTTACGAGCAGTACTTC. The rearrangement links TRBV10-3 to TRBJ2-7; a possible D gene is TRBD1 (5 bases). CDR1 is ENHRY, CDR2 SYGVKD, per germline. The CDR3 runs 13 residues. Trimming shortened V by 1 base and J by 4 bases, and 8 bases separated the two germline ends.